Detailed here is one T cell receptor (beta chain). Its antigen is unknown. The entry originates in a study of cytomegalovirus exposure and HLA in healthy donors. Broader study findings: In vitro assays verified that three CMV-associated chains recognized CMV antigens specifically. Among TCR beta chains, those listed as cytomegalovirus-associated numbered around 180.

Using immunoSEQ multiplex PCR, the repertoire was profiled, and TCRdb retains in-frame clones only, with some absent. The sample has about 200,000 clones, roughly 87% seen once. With V trimmed by 6 bases and J by 6 bases, 10 bases remained unmatched. The CDR3 runs 14 residues. CDR1 MDHEN and CDR2 SYDVKM come from the germline V gene. The chain uses TRBV28 and TRBJ2-7; 8 nucleotides line up with TRBD1. Sequenced sample: PBMCs. This sequence was found in a woman aged 18-29 years in good health and CMV-seropositive. The CDR3 nucleotides read TGTGCCAGCAGCACGACAGGGGCCAGGGTCGAGCAGTACTTC. Amino acid sequence: CASSTTGARVEQYF.